This T cell receptor beta chain stems from a study of blood T cell repertoires in COVID-19. Study as a whole: PBMCs, B-cell-depleted T cells, or T cells were the source of the cDNA or gDNA that made up the material.

In the authors' methods: By means of reference gene primer amplification, nucleated cell counts were estimated. TCRdb keeps only in-frame clones here, not all; method: immunoSEQ multiplex PCR. V, J and clone size were drawn from that table, and D and trimming were deduced from the DNA. Of fewer than 95,000 clones detected, 88% appear once; the ten largest clones hold over 0.45%. V was clipped by 7 bases and J by 3 bases; unmatched bases: 2. The germline CDR1 and CDR2 sequences are MNHEY and SVGAGI. This CDR3 comprises 12 residues. The sample taken for sequencing was peripheral blood. This TCR came from a man aged 60-69 years with acute or convalescent COVID-19. The genes are TRBV6-5 and TRBJ1-1; 7 bases are a match to TRBD1. The CDR3 here is CASKQGHTEAFF. CDR3 nucleotides: TGTGCCAGCAAACAGGGGCACACTGAAGCTTTCTTT.